The source of this T cell receptor (beta chain) is a study of T-cell reconstitution after alpha-beta-depleted transplantation in children. During its preparation, the TCRbeta library received unique molecular identifiers. A single record per CDR3 protein comes from TCRdb applying MiXCR to the PCR reads. Of around 480,000 distinct CDR3 sequences in the sample, less than 35% were seen once. Looked up from germline, CDR1 is SGHDT and CDR2 is YYEEEE. CDR3 length: 15 residues. The junction had 5 bases not matched to a gene; V was cut back by 0 bases and J by 2 bases. The chain joins TRBV5-6 to TRBJ2-7; TRBD2 matches at 7 bases. The sequencing here drew on PBMCs from the stem cell graft donor, taken from the stem cell graft. The sequence came from a human donor who donated a stem cell graft to a child with aplastic anemia. Here the CDR3 reads CASSLAAGAAYEQYF. CDR3 nucleotide sequence: TGTGCCAGCAGCTTGGCCGCGGGAGCAGCCTACGAGCAGTACTTC.